Following are 13 T cell receptor beta chains from one sample sequenced in a study of T cells in tumors after PD-1 blockade. Only in-frame clones appear in the TCRdb table, and some are missing; sequencing was by immunoSEQ multiplex PCR. The sample carries about 550 clones, 60% to 80% recorded once. This material consisted of tumor tissue, taken after anti-PD-1 treatment. The receptor source for this set is a human donor with basal cell carcinoma.

The J gene is TRBJ2-2, the V gene TRBV7-8, with a possible D match to TRBD2 (6 bases). The CDR3 totals 15 residues. V was pared by 1 base and J by 4 bases, with 10 bases between. Germline assignment: CDR1 SGHVS and CDR2 FQNEAQ. The CDR3 reads CASSLVGGSTGELFF. The CDR3, as DNA: TGTGCCAGCAGCTTAGTCGGGGGAAGCACCGGGGAGCTGTTTTTT.

The table lists this clone with a count of one. This chain joins TRBV28 and TRBJ1-1; D gene unclear. The CDR3 consists of 10 residues. Trimming removed 11 bases at V and 1 base at J, with 5 bases between. The germline gives CDR1 MDHEN, CDR2 SYDVKM. DNA of the CDR3: TGTGCCGCAGCGAACACTGAAGCTTTCTTT. Translation: CAAANTEAFF. The complete variable domain, with remaining parts taken from reference TRBV28 and TRBJ1-1, reads DVKVTQSSRYLVKRTGEKVFLECVQDMDHENMFWYRQDPGLGLRLIYFSYDVKMKEKGDIPEGYSVSREKKERFSLILESASTNQTSMYLCAAANTEAFFGQGTRLTVV.

The J gene is TRBJ1-5, the V gene TRBV29-1; weak D call: TRBD1 (5 bases). CDR3 size: 12 residues. In germline, CDR1 is SQVTM, CDR2 ANQGSEA. Trimming pared 8 bases from V and 2 bases from J, leaving 10 bases between. The CDR3 DNA reads as TGCAGCATAGGGGCGGGCAATCAGCCCCAGCATTTT. Amino acid sequence: CSIGAGNQPQHF.

A few counts support this clone. The chain combines TRBV19 with TRBJ2-1; D ambiguous. Trimming took 5 bases from V and 0 from J, leaving 11 bases between them. The germline CDR1 and CDR2 sequences are LNHDA and SQIVND (reference sequence). The length of the CDR3 is 15 residues. In DNA form, the CDR3 reads TGTGCCAGTAGTTTGGACGGCAGCTCCTACAATGAGCAGTTCTTC. The encoded protein is CASSLDGSSYNEQFF.

The genes are TRBV20-1 and TRBJ2-5; 9 bases map to TRBD2. The CDR3 runs to 15 residues. V shed 3 bases, J shed 5 bases, and the junction held 10 bases outside the gene matches. Germline V lookup: CDR1 DFQATT, CDR2 SNEGSKA (reference sequence). The CDR3 region is CSASPASGKVETQYF. The CDR3 region has the DNA TGCAGTGCTAGTCCCGCTAGCGGGAAGGTGGAGACCCAGTACTTC.

The chain uses TRBV19 and TRBJ2-3; 8 bases match TRBD1. Unmatched junction bases numbered 6, after V lost 3 bases and J lost 1 base. The length of the CDR3 is 16 residues. Germline V gene lookup returns CDR1 LNHDA and CDR2 SQIVND (reference sequence). The CDR3 nucleotides read TGTGCCAGTAGTATGGCCCCGGGACAGGGCACAGATACGCAGTATTTT. Translation: CASSMAPGQGTDTQYF.

There are a few counts of this clone. The chain couples TRBV7-8 to TRBJ1-2; weak D call: TRBD1 (5 bases). The CDR3 covers 14 residues. From germline, CDR1 is SGHVS and CDR2 FQNEAQ. V shed 1 base and J shed 1 base, with 7 bases lying between them. The CDR3 region is CASSLVGVNYGYTF. The CDR3 bases are TGTGCCAGCAGCTTAGTAGGGGTTAACTATGGCTACACCTTC.

The chain carries TRBV7-2 and TRBJ2-3; D unclear. The CDR3 length is 15 residues. The V gene lost 1 base and the J gene lost 0 bases, with 8 bases spanning the gap. Germline-derived CDR1 and CDR2 are SGHTA and FQGNSA. DNA for the CDR3: TGTGCCAGCAGCTTAGTTGCGGTCAGCACAGATACGCAGTATTTT. This encodes CASSLVAVSTDTQYF.

This clone is categorized as hyperexpanded. The genes are TRBV28 and TRBJ1-1, with a weak D call TRBD1 (5 bases). The length of the CDR3 is 14 residues. CDR1 MDHEN and CDR2 SYDVKM come from the germline V gene. The ends were cut back, 2 bases at V and 0 bases at J, with 7 bases in the middle. The CDR3 here is CASSLGTVNTEAFF. The CDR3 region has the DNA TGTGCCAGCAGTTTAGGGACGGTGAACACTGAAGCTTTCTTT.

This clone occurred a few times. The rearrangement links TRBV7-9 to TRBJ1-1; TRBD1 aligns across 8 bases. The CDR3 spans 15 residues. V was pared by 0 bases and J by 5 bases, with 5 bases of the junction left unmatched. Germline V gene data show CDR1 as SEHNR and CDR2 as FQNEAQ (reference sequence). The CDR3 coding sequence is TGTGCCAGCAGCTTAGCTCAGGGGGCTGAGACTGAAGCTTTCTTT. Its translation is CASSLAQGAETEAFF.

This sequence joins TRBV3-1 (or the pseudogene TRBV3-2) and TRBJ2-1, with TRBD2 as a possible D gene (5 bases). The CDR3 totals 13 residues. The V end lost 4 bases, the J end lost 9 bases, and 13 bases lay between the germline ends. Per germline, CDR1 LGHDT and CDR2 YNNKEL (reference sequence). In DNA, the CDR3 is TGTGCCAGCAGCCGGGAGCTAGGTATTGAGCAGTTCTTC. This gives the protein CASSRELGIEQFF.

This chain connects TRBV7-3 to TRBJ2-3; 8 bases are a match to TRBD2. Germline V gene data show CDR1 as SGHTA and CDR2 as FQGTGA. Losses at the gene ends were 4 bases for V and 8 bases for J; bases not matched to a gene: 29. The CDR3 covers 21 residues. This CDR3 reads CASSSTRAFIGREGISGTQYF. CDR3 nucleotides: TGTGCCAGCAGCTCGACCCGTGCTTTTATCGGTCGGGAGGGGATCTCGGGTACGCAGTATTTT.

By share, this clone counts as large. The DNA of the CDR3 is TGTGCCAGTAGTACCGGAGGGACAGACCTCAATCAGCCCCAGCATTTT. Its translation: CASSTGGTDLNQPQHF. The chain couples TRBV19 to TRBJ1-5, with 7 positions matching TRBD1. The J segment lost 3 bases and the V segment lost 4 bases, leaving 9 bases of the junction unmatched. Germline CDR1 and CDR2: LNHDA and SQIVND (reference sequence). The CDR3 runs to 16 residues. The whole variable domain, remainder taken from reference TRBV19 and TRBJ1-5, is DGGITQSPKYLFRKEGQNVTLSCEQNLNHDAMYWYRQDPGQGLRLIYYSQIVNDFQKGDIAEGYSVSREKKESFPLTVTSAQKNPTAFYLCASSTGGTDLNQPQHFGDGTRLSIL.